The clone carrying this T cell receptor (beta chain) showed up many times. TCR beta CDR3 regions were amplified from RNA transcripts. An initial round of RT-PCR targeting the TCR CDR3 relied on the HTBI primer set. MiXCR, run by TCRdb on the multiplex PCR reads, gives a single entry per CDR3 protein. The sample includes about 580,000 distinct CDR3 sequences, over 11% of them seen just once. This record belongs to a study of T cells in Graves' hyperthyroidism and ophthalmopathy. Study background: At initial diagnosis, before any treatment had begun, peripheral blood was obtained.

This CDR3 region has 13 residues. Trimming cost V 5 bases and J 4 bases, with 9 bases left between them. Germline V gene sequence: CDR1 SNHLY, CDR2 FYNNEI. The TCR sequence derives from a woman aged 25 to 39 with Graves' hyperthyroidism that later progressed to Graves' ophthalmopathy. The specimen sequenced was blood. The chain carries TRBV2 and TRBJ2-1, with D possibly TRBD1 on 6 matching bases. The CDR3 protein is CASSKTGYNEQFF. The CDR3 nucleotides are TGTGCCAGCAGTAAGACAGGTTACAATGAGCAGTTCTTC.